The rows below give T cell receptor beta chains drawn from one sample of a study of OX40 agonist ivuxolimab in advanced cancers. Repertoires were generated with immunoSEQ multiplex PCR, while TCRdb's copy carries only in-frame clones and drops some. This table holds some 70,000 clones, around nine tenths found once. Sample: CD4+ or CD8+ T cells sorted from blood, taken in a trial of the OX40 agonist ivuxolimab. The receptors stem from an adult with an advanced solid tumor such as melanoma, head and neck, liver or kidney cancer. The CDR3 runs from the conserved cysteine through the conserved F or W. Fields, in order: clone size, J gene, D gene, V gene, CDR3 protein, CDR3 DNA. D genes are given only for firm matches. The listing skips clone size in some rows; elsewhere it reads once, few, many or a size class.

>once|TRBJ2-1|TRBD2|TRBV14
CASSPKFGGRALYNEQFF
TGTGCCAGCAGCCCGAAATTTGGCGGGAGGGCCCTCTACAATGAGCAGTTCTTC
>NA|TRBJ2-3|NA|TRBV10-3
CAIKGSSTDTQYF
TGTGCCATCAAGGGATCTAGCACAGATACGCAGTATTTT
>NA|TRBJ2-5|NA|TRBV11-1
CASSPRGVGETQYF
TGTGCCAGCAGCCCACGAGGGGTCGGCGAGACCCAGTACTTC
>NA|TRBJ1-5|NA|TRBV19
CASSSSTGRPQHF
TGTGCCAGTAGTTCCTCTACAGGGAGGCCCCAGCATTTT
>few|TRBJ1-6|NA|TRBV7-8
CASTLLVGPNSPLHF
TGTGCCAGCACCTTGTTAGTAGGGCCTAATTCACCCCTCCACTTT
>NA|TRBJ1-3|TRBD1|TRBV5-8
CASSLRTGVGNTIYF
TGTGCCAGCAGCTTGCGCACAGGGGTTGGAAACACCATATATTTT
>NA|TRBJ2-2|NA|TRBV11-3
CASSFGGPGELFF
TGTGCCAGCAGCTTCGGTGGTCCCGGGGAGCTGTTTTTT
>NA|TRBJ2-7|TRBD2|TRBV7-8
CASSLKSSGSLSSSYEQYF
TGTGCCAGCAGCTTAAAGAGTAGCGGGAGCCTTTCGAGCTCCTACGAGCAGTACTTC
>NA|TRBJ1-1|NA|TRBV2
CASNQGLNTEAFF
TGTGCCAGCAATCAGGGATTGAACACTGAAGCTTTCTTT
>NA|TRBJ1-1|NA|TRBV6-1
CASSRQGRGAFF
TGTGCCAGCAGTCGCCAGGGAAGGGGAGCTTTCTTT
>NA|TRBJ2-1|NA|TRBV6-1
CASRVGQANEQFF
TGTGCCAGCCGTGTCGGGCAGGCAAATGAGCAGTTCTTC
>NA|TRBJ2-1|TRBD2|TRBV6-5
CASSIGLARGNEQFF
TGTGCCAGCTCCATCGGACTAGCAAGAGGAAATGAGCAGTTCTTC
>NA|TRBJ1-6|NA|TRBV7-8
CASSFTAADNSPLHF
TGTGCCAGCAGCTTTACGGCTGCCGATAATTCACCCCTCCACTTT
>NA|TRBJ2-2|NA|TRBV15
CATSRELAAGELFF
TGTGCCACCAGCAGAGAGCTGGCGGCCGGGGAGCTGTTTTTT
>NA|TRBJ1-4|NA|TRBV9
CASSRGKGHNEKLFF
TGTGCCAGCAGCCGAGGGAAGGGACATAATGAAAAACTGTTTTTT
>NA|TRBJ1-4|NA|TRBV10-2
CASSEPPQQGSTEKLFF
TGCGCCAGCAGTGAGCCCCCGCAGCAGGGGAGTACTGAAAAACTGTTTTTT
>NA|TRBJ2-2|NA|TRBV5-1
CASSLDGRTGELFF
TGCGCCAGCAGCTTGGACGGTCGCACCGGGGAGCTGTTTTTT
>NA|TRBJ2-5|TRBD2|TRBV5-6
CASTWGLAGVETQYF
TGTGCCAGCACCTGGGGACTAGCGGGAGTGGAGACCCAGTACTTC
>once|TRBJ2-7|NA|TRBV11-2
CASSVQGLEQYF
TGTGCCAGCAGCGTCCAGGGGCTCGAGCAGTACTTC
>NA|TRBJ1-5|NA|TRBV11-1
CASSPQGYQPQHF
TGTGCCAGCAGCCCCCAGGGCTATCAGCCCCAGCATTTT
>NA|TRBJ1-5|NA|TRBV5-5
CASSLEGGGFQPQHF
TGTGCCAGCAGCTTGGAAGGGGGAGGTTTTCAGCCCCAGCATTTT
>NA|TRBJ2-3|NA|TRBV5-4
CASRGGGPVFTDTQYF
TGTGCCAGCAGGGGTGGGGGGCCCGTCTTCACAGATACGCAGTATTTT
>NA|TRBJ2-4|NA|TRBV11-2
CASSFTGSLIAKNIQYF
TGTGCCAGCAGCTTCACCGGGTCCCTCATAGCCAAAAACATTCAGTACTTC
>NA|TRBJ2-1|NA|TRBV7-2
CASGYLGGEQFF
TGTGCCAGCGGATACCTGGGAGGCGAGCAGTTCTTC
>NA|TRBJ1-2|NA|TRBV29-1
CSVEGGGYGYTF
TGCAGCGTTGAGGGAGGGGGCTATGGCTACACCTTC
>few|TRBJ2-7|TRBD2|TRBV7-2
CASSGGLGSYEQYF
TGTGCCAGCAGCGGGGGACTAGGGAGCTACGAGCAGTACTTC
>few|TRBJ2-2|NA|TRBV27
CASSPLGTGELFF
TGTGCCAGCAGTCCCCTGGGCACCGGGGAGCTGTTTTTT